A selection of T cell receptor beta chains follows, all from one sample in a study of cytomegalovirus exposure and HLA in healthy donors. Data came from immunoSEQ multiplex PCR; TCRdb stores just in-frame clones and leaves some out. The top ten clones hold 4.5% to 6.5% of a sample with about 140,000 clones, about 80% of them seen once. The sequencing sample was made of PBMCs. The receptors shown here come from a male donor in good health and CMV-seronegative. Each CDR3 is given with its conserved first and last residue. Fields, in order: CDR3 DNA, CDR3 protein, V gene, D gene, clone size, J gene. A D gene is named only where the DNA matches it firmly. Clone sizes are given selectively: once, few, many, or a class where the clone is expanded.

TGCGCCAGCAGGGTAGGCGAGGCGACCTATGGCTACACCTTC | CASRVGEATYGYTF | TRBV4-1 | NA | NA | TRBJ1-2
TGTGCCAGCAGTCGACAGGGTAATGGCTACACCTTC | CASSRQGNGYTF | TRBV6-5 | TRBD1 | NA | TRBJ1-2
TGTGCCAGTAGTATAGGAGCCGGGACTAAGTCTAGCACAGATACGCAGTATTTT | CASSIGAGTKSSTDTQYF | TRBV19 | TRBD2 | once | TRBJ2-3
TGTGCCAGCAGTTTACGCGGGGAAAAACTGTTTTTT | CASSLRGEKLFF | TRBV28 | NA | once | TRBJ1-4
TGCGCCAGCAGCGTCGGAGGCCGGGGAACTGAAGCTTTCTTT | CASSVGGRGTEAFF | TRBV5-1 | NA | NA | TRBJ1-1
TGTGCCAGCAGTTACTCTGGGGAGCCTGGAAACACCATATATTTT | CASSYSGEPGNTIYF | TRBV6-5 | NA | once | TRBJ1-3
TGTGCTAGTGGCCGCGGGGAAGGGGAGACCCAGTACTTC | CASGRGEGETQYF | TRBV12-5 | NA | few | TRBJ2-5
TGTGCCAGCAGGGGGACACAGACCCCCTACGAGCAGTACTTC | CASRGTQTPYEQYF | TRBV28 | NA | NA | TRBJ2-7
TGTGCCAGCAGCCCGACAGGGAGTTTACTTAAAGCTTTCTTT | CASSPTGSLLKAFF | TRBV6-4 | TRBD1 | NA | TRBJ1-1
TGTGCCAGCAGCTTAAGACTAGCGGGGGGTTCGGCAGATACGCAGTATTTT | CASSLRLAGGSADTQYF | TRBV7-8 | TRBD2 | NA | TRBJ2-3
TGTGCCAGCATAACAGTGATCTTT | CASITVIF | TRBV28 | NA | NA | TRBJ1-1
TGCAGCGCCGAGCGGGCCTACAATGAGCAGTTCTTC | CSAERAYNEQFF | TRBV29-1 | NA | once | TRBJ2-1
TGTGCCAGCAGTCCAAAAATTTTAGACAGGAGCGCTTTCTTT | CASSPKILDRSAFF | TRBV2 | NA | NA | TRBJ1-1
TGTGCCAGCCGGGAGACAGGGGCCGACGGGGAGCTGTTTTTT | CASRETGADGELFF | TRBV25-1 | TRBD1 | NA | TRBJ2-2
TGTGCCAGCTCACCACCCGCAGGGGAGAACACTGAAGCTTTCTTT | CASSPPAGENTEAFF | TRBV18 | NA | few | TRBJ1-1
TGTGCCAGCAGTGTTAAAGAGACCCAGTACTTC | CASSVKETQYF | TRBV6-5 | NA | NA | TRBJ2-5
TGTGCCAGCACCCGGACACCAGTATCCTATGGCTACACCTTC | CASTRTPVSYGYTF | TRBV7-9 | NA | NA | TRBJ1-2
TGTGCCAGCAGTGAAAAGGGGTCGGGGCGGGGGCAAGATGAGCAGTTCTTC | CASSEKGSGRGQDEQFF | TRBV2 | NA | once | TRBJ2-1
TGTGCCAGCGGTACCCCGGGGGGAAACACCGGGGAGCTGTTTTTT | CASGTPGGNTGELFF | TRBV6-5 | TRBD2 | few | TRBJ2-2
TGCGCCAGCAGCCAAGAAGGGGCGGGGAACGGGATGGGACTAAACTACGAGCAGTACTTC | CASSQEGAGNGMGLNYEQYF | TRBV4-1 | TRBD2 | once | TRBJ2-7
TGTGCCAGCGGACGACAGGGGATGGGCCAAGAGACCCAGTACTTC | CASGRQGMGQETQYF | TRBV9 | TRBD1 | NA | TRBJ2-5
TGTGCCTGGAGTCCGGGACTAGATCTAGCTTTCTTT | CAWSPGLDLAFF | TRBV30 | NA | NA | TRBJ1-1
TGTGCCAGCAGCGCCTCAAGGGGGCTCTACACCTTC | CASSASRGLYTF | TRBV11-2 | TRBD1 | NA | TRBJ1-2
TGTGCCAGCAGTTATCAGGGGAAGCAGTACTTC | CASSYQGKQYF | TRBV6-5 | NA | few | TRBJ2-7
TGTGCCAGCAGCTTAACTAGCGGGGGGTTAAATGAGCAGTTCTTC | CASSLTSGGLNEQFF | TRBV5-6 | TRBD2 | NA | TRBJ2-1
TGTGCCAGCTCACCAGGGCGTTACGACTATGGCTACACCTTC | CASSPGRYDYGYTF | TRBV18 | NA | NA | TRBJ1-2
TGTGCCAGCAGTGACAGGGTCTCTGGAAACACCATATATTTT | CASSDRVSGNTIYF | TRBV2 | NA | NA | TRBJ1-3
TGTGCCAGCTCATCCGGGACAGAGGGAAACACCATATATTTT | CASSSGTEGNTIYF | TRBV18 | TRBD1 | NA | TRBJ1-3
TGCGCCAGCAGCCAAGGTATCCCCCTGACAGCTGGGGCCAACGTCCTGACTTTC | CASSQGIPLTAGANVLTF | TRBV4-3 | NA | NA | TRBJ2-6
TGTGCCAGTACCCGTTCAATTGATACAGGGGACGAGCAGTACTTC | CASTRSIDTGDEQYF | TRBV19 | TRBD1 | NA | TRBJ2-7
TGTGCCAGCAGTTCATCGAGGTATGGCTACACCTTC | CASSSSRYGYTF | TRBV28 | NA | NA | TRBJ1-2
TGCGCCAGCAGCAAGGACGGGGGCAAAAACATTCAGTACTTC | CASSKDGGKNIQYF | TRBV5-1 | NA | NA | TRBJ2-4
TGTGCCAGCAGCTTGGGACTAGCGGGGGTCTGGGATGAGCAGTTCTTC | CASSLGLAGVWDEQFF | TRBV5-6 | TRBD2 | NA | TRBJ2-1
TGTGCCAGCAGTTTGCCTAGCGGGGTTCACATTCAGTACTTC | CASSLPSGVHIQYF | TRBV28 | TRBD2 | NA | TRBJ2-4
TGTGCCAGCAGGCGCAGGGATGGAAACACCATATATTTT | CASRRRDGNTIYF | TRBV28 | NA | NA | TRBJ1-3
TGCGCCAGCAGCCAGAACGCGGGGAGGAACATTCAGTACTTC | CASSQNAGRNIQYF | TRBV5-1 | NA | NA | TRBJ2-4
TGTGCCAGCAGTGAAGGGGGCTATGGCTGCACCTTC | CASSEGGYGCTF | TRBV2 | NA | once | TRBJ1-2
TGTGCCAGCAGCCCAGATAACTATGGCTACACCTTC | CASSPDNYGYTF | TRBV7-2 | NA | NA | TRBJ1-2
TGTGCCAGCAGCTTCGGGACAGGGACCTACGAGCAGTACTTC | CASSFGTGTYEQYF | TRBV5-5 | TRBD1 | NA | TRBJ2-7
TGTGCCATCAGTGAGTCGCGGGACTATGGCTACACCTTC | CAISESRDYGYTF | TRBV10-3 | NA | NA | TRBJ1-2
TGTGCCAGCAGCGCAGGGGGATCCTTCAATCAGCCCCAGCATTTT | CASSAGGSFNQPQHF | TRBV9 | TRBD1 | NA | TRBJ1-5
TGTGCCACCAGCAGAGATTCCCAGGACTCCACTGAAGCTTTCTTT | CATSRDSQDSTEAFF | TRBV15 | NA | few | TRBJ1-1
TGTGCCAGCAGTTACTCAGGGGTGGGGGAGCTGTTTTTT | CASSYSGVGELFF | TRBV6-5 | NA | NA | TRBJ2-2
TGTGCCAGCAGCTTCGGGACAGGATCCTACGAGCAGTACTTC | CASSFGTGSYEQYF | TRBV7-9 | TRBD1 | NA | TRBJ2-7
TGTGCCAGCAGCTATTCAGGGGGAGAGACCCAGTACTTC | CASSYSGGETQYF | TRBV11-3 | TRBD1 | NA | TRBJ2-5
TGTGCCAGCACCACGGCCTACGAGCAGTACTTC | CASTTAYEQYF | TRBV27 | NA | few | TRBJ2-7
TGTGCCTGGAGTACTGGACTAGCGGGGTACACAGATACGCAGTATTTT | CAWSTGLAGYTDTQYF | TRBV30 | TRBD2 | NA | TRBJ2-3
TGTGCCAGCAGGGATGGGACCGGTCAGGGCGGGGAAACCGCCGGGGAGCTGTTTTTT | CASRDGTGQGGETAGELFF | TRBV6-4 | NA | NA | TRBJ2-2
TGTGCCAGCACCCAACCCGGGGGGGAAAACTATGGCTACACCTTC | CASTQPGGENYGYTF | TRBV11-2 | NA | NA | TRBJ1-2
TGTGCCAGCATCGGGAACACTGAAGCTTTCTTT | CASIGNTEAFF | TRBV28 | NA | NA | TRBJ1-1
TGTGCCATCAGTGAACCGGGACTAGCCAGAGAGACCCAGTACTTC | CAISEPGLARETQYF | TRBV10-3 | TRBD2 | NA | TRBJ2-5
TGTGCCAGCAGTCCACAGATCTCTGGGGCCAACGTCCTGACTTTC | CASSPQISGANVLTF | TRBV2 | NA | NA | TRBJ2-6
TGTGCCAGCATCAAGGGACAGGGGTGGGCAGATACGCAGTATTTT | CASIKGQGWADTQYF | TRBV2 | TRBD1 | NA | TRBJ2-3
TGTGCCAGCAGTTTAGGGGGACACCCTAACTATGGCTACACCTTC | CASSLGGHPNYGYTF | TRBV28 | NA | NA | TRBJ1-2
TGTGCCAGCAGCCAAGAACTAGCGGGGATCCTCTACGAGCAGTACTTC | CASSQELAGILYEQYF | TRBV4-2 | TRBD2 | once | TRBJ2-7
TGTGCCAGCAGCTCCGAGCGGTTCAAGGGCGAGCAGTACTTC | CASSSERFKGEQYF | TRBV7-9 | NA | NA | TRBJ2-7
TGTGCCAGCAGCGTAGGCGGTGAGCAGTTCTTC | CASSVGGEQFF | TRBV9 | NA | once | TRBJ2-1